This entry lists 17 T cell receptor beta chains sequenced from one sample in a study of cytomegalovirus exposure and HLA in healthy donors. Some clones are missing from TCRdb's copy, which holds only in-frame ones; the method was immunoSEQ multiplex PCR. The sample records some 140,000 clones, 85% to 90% being singletons. Sequencing was done on a sample of PBMCs. Receptors were obtained from a man in his late teens or twenties in good health and CMV-seronegative.

The table lists this clone with a count of one. This rearrangement joins TRBV6-5 to TRBJ2-1, with 8 bases identical to TRBD2. V shed 6 bases and J 7 bases; nucleotides not matched to a gene: 8. Per the germline V gene, CDR1 is MNHEY and CDR2 is SVGAGI. The CDR3 runs to 14 residues. CDR3 in amino acids: CASRGRGGRNEQFF. The CDR3 nucleotides read TGTGCCAGCAGAGGACGGGGGGGCCGGAATGAGCAGTTCTTC.

V and J are TRBV28 and TRBJ2-2; TRBD2 agrees at 11 bases. The germline CDR1 and CDR2 sequences are MDHEN and SYDVKM. CDR3 size: 18 residues. The V segment lost 5 bases and the J segment 1 base; nucleotides outside the gene matches: 9. The CDR3, as DNA: TGTGCCAGCAGTATTAGCGGGAGGGCCGTTTTGAACACCGGGGAGCTGTTTTTT. Encoded protein: CASSISGRAVLNTGELFF.

The gene calls are TRBV7-9 and TRBJ2-1, with 10 bases lining up with TRBD2. V lost 6 bases, J lost 4 bases, and 6 bases stayed unmatched. Germline V gene data show CDR1 as SEHNR and CDR2 as FQNEAQ (reference sequence). The length of the CDR3 is 15 residues. In DNA form, the CDR3 reads TGTGCCAGCAGTTTCCAGCGGGGGGGATACAATGAGCAGTTCTTC. Protein product: CASSFQRGGYNEQFF.

This clone was seen only a few times. The chain couples TRBV6-4 to TRBJ2-2; D unresolved. Germline loops: CDR1 MRHNA, CDR2 SNTAGT. CDR3 length: 16 residues. Trimming shortened V by 3 bases and J by 3 bases, and 14 bases separated the two germline ends. The CDR3 reads CASSESPARDTGELFF. CDR3 coding DNA: TGTGCCAGCAGTGAAAGCCCCGCTCGGGACACCGGGGAGCTGTTTTTT.

This rearrangement joins TRBV5-4 to TRBJ1-2; possibly TRBD1 for D (6 bases). Trimming pared 3 bases from V and 1 base from J, leaving 19 bases between. Germline V CDR1 and CDR2: SGHNT, YYREEE (reference sequence). This CDR3 contains 17 residues. The DNA of the CDR3 is TGTGCCAGCAGCTACAGTACCCCGACAGGTTATAACTATGGCTACACCTTC. It codes for CASSYSTPTGYNYGYTF.

J is TRBJ1-1 and V is TRBV6-1; possible D gene TRBD1, 5 bases. The V and J ends lost 0 bases and 4 bases respectively, with 18 bases between them. Germline lookup yields CDR1 MNHNS and CDR2 SASEGT. The CDR3 is 17 residues long. CDR3 bases: TGTGCCAGCAGTGAAGCTAGGGGTTGGATGAGTGCCACTGAAGCTTTCTTT. Protein sequence: CASSEARGWMSATEAFF.

The rearrangement links TRBV29-1 to TRBJ2-1; 8 bases are a match to TRBD2. The length of the CDR3 is 14 residues. V lost 4 bases and J lost 9; bases outside the gene matches: 11. Germline values: CDR1 SQVTM, CDR2 ANQGSEA. The CDR3 DNA is TGCAGCGTTGTTTCACAGCGGGGGTATCGTGAGCAGTTCTTC. This sequence encodes CSVVSQRGYREQFF.

The chain recombines TRBV28 with TRBJ1-4, with TRBD1 identical over 7 bases. Germline-derived CDR1 and CDR2 are MDHEN and SYDVKM. V gave up 5 bases and J gave up 8 bases; unmatched junction bases: 11. CDR3 length: 15 residues. The CDR3 DNA is TGTGCCAGCAGTCCCGTAAGGGGGCGACCAGAAAAACTGTTTTTT. It codes for CASSPVRGRPEKLFF.

This clone is a singleton in its sample. The chain couples TRBV27 to TRBJ2-6; 8 bases fit TRBD2. Germline CDR1 and CDR2: MNHEY and SMNVEV (reference sequence). This CDR3 contains 18 residues. V lost 8 bases and J lost 3; bases outside the gene matches: 15. Written as DNA, the CDR3 is TGTGCCAGCTGTACCCGGGGGGGCGGTTTGTTTGGGGCCAACGTCCTGACTTTC. It specifies CASCTRGGGLFGANVLTF.

This rearrangement joins TRBV5-1 to TRBJ2-2; 7 bases map to TRBD2. V dropped 0 bases and J dropped 3; count of bases not matched to a gene: 5. The CDR3 has 16 amino acids. The germline gives CDR1 SGHRS, CDR2 YFSETQ. The CDR3, as DNA: TGCGCCAGCAGCTTGGCCGGGGGGACCTACACCGGGGAGCTGTTTTTT. Encoded protein: CASSLAGGTYTGELFF.

The rearrangement uses TRBV27 and TRBJ1-6; 10 bases match TRBD1. The CDR3 runs 17 residues. CDR1 is MNHEY, CDR2 SMNVEV, per germline (reference sequence). The V and J ends lost 6 bases and 7 bases, in that order; junction bases with no gene match: 12. CDR3 protein: CASRPGGDRGKNSPLHF. The DNA of the CDR3 is TGTGCCAGCAGGCCCGGGGGGGACAGGGGAAAAAATTCACCCCTCCACTTT.

This clone occurred once. J is TRBJ1-6 and V is TRBV7-8, with TRBD1 identical over 9 bases. This CDR3 comprises 17 residues. Germline lookup yields CDR1 SGHVS and CDR2 FQNEAQ. The J segment lost 6 bases and the V segment lost 1 base, leaving 7 bases of the junction unmatched. The CDR3 bases are TGTGCCAGCAGCTTAGTGGGGACAGGGTTGACTAATTCACCCCTCCACTTT. Translating gives CASSLVGTGLTNSPLHF.

The chain combines TRBV28 with TRBJ1-5; 8 nucleotides match TRBD1. V gave up 2 bases and J gave up 0 bases; unmatched junction bases: 12. The CDR3 is 19 amino acids. Germline assignment: CDR1 MDHEN and CDR2 SYDVKM. The CDR3 spells CASSLDGGQGPNSNQPQHF. For the CDR3, the DNA is TGTGCCAGCAGTTTAGATGGTGGACAGGGCCCCAATAGCAATCAGCCCCAGCATTTT.

This chain uses TRBV5-6 with TRBJ1-3; D call uncertain. Trimming left V 0 bases short and J 4 bases short, with 5 bases between. CDR1 is SGHDT and CDR2 is YYEEEE in the germline V gene. The CDR3 covers 13 residues. The CDR3 coding sequence is TGTGCCAGCAGCTTGGTATTCGGAAACACCATATATTTT. Residues: CASSLVFGNTIYF.

The chain carries TRBV2 and TRBJ2-4, with a tentative D call TRBD2 (5 bases). Trimming left V 7 bases short and J 0 bases short, with 10 bases between. This CDR3 comprises 14 residues. The germline V gene encodes CDR1 SNHLY and CDR2 FYNNEI. The CDR3 protein is CASKTGLAKNIQYF. The CDR3 nucleotides are TGTGCCAGCAAAACCGGACTAGCCAAAAACATTCAGTACTTC.

The chain joins TRBV7-7 to TRBJ2-2; 13 bases fit TRBD2. Germline V gene sequence: CDR1 SSHAT, CDR2 FNYEAQ (reference sequence). This CDR3 comprises 16 residues. J gave up 4 bases and V 5 bases, and 4 bases lay outside the gene matches. CDR3 amino acids: CASSRTSGRGTGELFF. In DNA form, the CDR3 reads TGTGCCAGCAGCCGGACTAGCGGGAGAGGCACCGGGGAGCTGTTTTTT.

This sequence joins TRBV6-1 and TRBJ2-7, with TRBD1 identical over 9 bases. CDR1 MNHNS and CDR2 SASEGT come from the germline V gene. J was trimmed by 3 bases and V by 7 bases; bases with no gene match: 10. The CDR3 totals 15 residues. The CDR3 sequence: CASILQGASLYEQYF. For the CDR3, the DNA is TGTGCCAGCATCTTACAGGGGGCGAGCCTCTACGAGCAGTACTTC.